This T cell receptor (beta chain) was observed in a study of human T cells and chemical hapten exposure. For the study at large: Diphenylcyclopropenone was administered weekly to the scalp of patients throughout the roughly 25-week study.

TCRdb passed the RACE reads through MiXCR, listing each CDR3 protein once. The table includes roughly 90,000 distinct CDR3 sequences, about a tenth detected once. As to time point: patch test 3, about 24 weeks after DPC sensitization. Treatment of the sample: therapeutic diphenylcyclopropenone sensitization with weekly scalp DPC. Researchers extracted total RNA from unfractionated whole blood. The CDR3 has 16 residues. Trimming shortened V by 6 bases and J by 1 base, and 15 bases separated the two germline ends. Germline V gene lookup returns CDR1 SGHTA and CDR2 FQGNSA. Notes on this clonotype: The antigen is not known.

Notes on the study in general: Versus controls, significantly more large CDR3 similarity clusters arose from expanded TCRs.

The chain carries TRBV7-2 and TRBJ2-2, with D hard to call. The receptor's source is a woman in her twenties or thirties with alopecia areata. Some clones in this sample may be carry-over from other donors' samples. The specimen comprised whole blood, sampled in connection with sensitization to the hapten diphenylcyclopropenone (DPC). CDR3 sequence (DNA): TGTGCCAGCAGTCCCGATCCGTGGGGGAACACCGGGGAGCTGTTTTTT. This codes for CASSPDPWGNTGELFF.